This T cell receptor (beta chain) was found in a study of Graves' ophthalmopathy and Graves' hyperthyroidism (dated by TCRdb to the late 2010s). For the study in its entirety: Hyperthyroidism was defined as stable when no progression to ophthalmopathy occurred within 18 months of follow-up. In six or seven hyperthyroidism patients, the T-cell repertoires found in thyroid tissue were compared with those found in blood. Following sample collection, hyperthyroidism patients were given methimazole at a starting dose of 30 mg daily, and ophthalmopathy patients were given high-dose intravenous methylprednisolone. The study used signatures of the TCR beta repertoire to tell Graves' ophthalmopathy apart from Graves' hyperthyroidism and to predict which patients would progress to ophthalmopathy. To explore V-J signatures distinguishing ophthalmopathy from hyperthyroidism, a discovery set of under 110 patients (roughly 42 ophthalmopathy, some 57 stable hyperthyroidism) was enrolled. An independent validation cohort comprised some 19 hyperthyroidism patients and over 15 patients who later progressed from hyperthyroidism to ophthalmopathy. In total, 135 blood samples were TCR-sequenced: 40 to 45 ophthalmopathy, 75 hyperthyroidism and approximately 17 hyperthyroidism-to-ophthalmopathy patients.

The CDR3 numbers 13 residues from cysteine through phenylalanine. Only the CDR3 region is kept as DNA, spanning 39 bases read in frame from base 1. The V end loses 3 bases and the J end loses 11 bases, and a stretch of 17 bases separates them. The germline V gene (reference sequence) gives CDR1 as DFQATT and CDR2 as SNEGSKA. General study outcomes and caveats: Ophthalmopathy was separated from stable hyperthyroidism by the 13-signature model with roughly 87% sensitivity and about 81% specificity in cross-validation and with 80%/75% in the test set. Most of the expanded thyroid clonotypes with a frequency above 0.001 were also detected in blood, and it was suggested that the thyroid immune response may be reflected by blood repertoires. In validation, the model predicted ophthalmopathy progression with 70.59% sensitivity and approximately 72% specificity; more than ten predicted patients were CT-confirmed with GO in a median of around 6 months. No statistical method was used to predetermine the sample size, and group allocation was not hidden from the investigators.

Comments on this clonotype: What antigen it recognizes has not been identified. One base away there is no much larger clone; base qualities are not given.

Patients with hyperthyroidism were aged 18 to 65 years, had been newly diagnosed, and had a disease duration of less than 2 months. Patients with other autoimmune diseases, uncontrolled infections, pregnancy or lactation were excluded. Clinical symptoms, serum thyroxine, TRAb, thyroid ultrasound and orbital computed tomography formed the basis of the diagnosis. Total RNA was extracted with Trizol reagent and quality-checked on an Agilent 2100 Bioanalyzer. TCR beta CDR3 regions were amplified from RNA transcripts for repertoire sequencing. HTBI primers and the Qiagen OneStep RT-PCR kit were used in a first-round RT-PCR, which was followed by a second-round multiplex PCR, size selection and purification. Sequencing of the libraries was carried out on an Illumina HiSeq2000 in paired-end mode with 100 bp reads. The authors' analysis ran thus. SOAPnuke was used for read processing, and reads with adapters, uncalled bases, a mean Phred below 15, or no exact constant-primer or identifier match were discarded. COPE v1.2.5 was used to merge high-quality paired reads. Each unique nucleotide sequence was defined as a clonotype, and clonotypes were aligned to IMGT TRB V, D and J references with MiTCR v1.1. The analysis was limited to V-J combinations with a frequency above 0.0001, which together covered about 99% of the repertoires. For each V-J combination, a TCR clonal expansion and chaos score was defined as the ratio of F50 clonal expansion to chaos observed in the TCRdist matrix. Welch's t-statistics and random forest were used to reduce the features to approximately 13 V-J combinations, which were then used as input to a naive Bayes classifier. The similarity between thyroid and blood repertoires was quantified using the Morisita-Horn index. TCRdb trimmed public reads at Q25 via fastp, called clones via MiXCR and kept in-frame beta chains. Identical CDR3 proteins give one entry, which carries the most common genes and DNA. Clone size and V and J calls follow TCRdb, not the original study. This sample has some 1.1 million distinct CDR3 sequences in its table, and roughly 35% of those were observed once. Around 10% of the sample is taken by the ten largest.

This clonotype was obtained from an adult man with Graves' hyperthyroidism. The sequencing sample was made of peripheral blood or thyroid tissue (not recorded which). The chain was built from TRBV20-1 and TRBJ1-5; no D segment can be confidently identified. In nucleotide form, the sequence is TGCAGTGCTAGGATTCCAGCACAAGAGACCCAGCATTTT. Its product reads: CSARIPAQETQHF.